These 20 T cell receptor beta chains were sequenced from one sample in a study of shared clonotypes between healthy human individuals. Libraries were prepared by immunoSEQ multiplex PCR; TCRdb keeps only in-frame clonotypes and omits some of them. Seen here are 2 million or so clones, 85% to 95% observed once, and the top ten hold 0.13%. The sample taken for sequencing was naive CD4+ T cells sorted from blood. The sample's subset: CD45RA+ positively selected. The receptors derive from a man aged 18 to 30 in good health.

The chain has TRBV27 and TRBJ1-2, with 12 bases fitting TRBD1. The CDR3 extends over 15 amino acids. The germline CDR1 and CDR2 sequences are MNHEY and SMNVEV (reference sequence). V shed 6 bases, J shed 6 bases, and the junction held 8 bases outside the gene matches. The CDR3 DNA reads TGTGCCAGCAGACTCACCGGGACAGGGGGCGATGGCTACACCTTC. This encodes CASRLTGTGGDGYTF.

The V gene is TRBV4-1, the J gene TRBJ1-2, with a weak D call TRBD1 (5 bases). The CDR3 has 15 amino acids. Germline CDR1 is MGHRA and CDR2 is YSYEKL. V was clipped by 0 bases and J by 3 bases, with 11 bases between them. The CDR3 sequence is CASSQDIQGYYGYTF. The CDR3 DNA reads as TGCGCCAGCAGCCAAGATATTCAGGGCTACTATGGCTACACCTTC.

V usage is TRBV10-3 and J usage is TRBJ2-3; maybe TRBD2 (5 bases). V lost 6 bases and J 0 bases, leaving 10 bases between the germline ends. The V gene's germline CDR1 is ENHRY and CDR2 SYGVKD. The CDR3 loop spans 14 amino acids. CDR3 coding DNA: TGTGCCATCAGGGAGGCTTTGAGCACAGATACGCAGTATTTT. This codes for CAIREALSTDTQYF.

The rearrangement joins TRBV10-2 to TRBJ1-1; D uncertain. Trimming left V 2 bases short and J 1 base short, with 8 bases between. The germline CDR1 and CDR2 sequences are WSHSY and SAAADI. The CDR3 has 14 amino acids. The CDR3 region is CASSEQLGNTEAFF. Written as DNA, the CDR3 is TGCGCCAGCAGTGAGCAGTTAGGGAACACTGAAGCTTTCTTT.

The chain carries TRBV7-2 and TRBJ1-5; a weak D match, TRBD1 (6 bases). This CDR3 has 14 amino acids. The germline V gene encodes CDR1 SGHTA and CDR2 FQGNSA. V lost 3 bases to trimming and J lost 9 bases, with 15 bases between them. The CDR3 reads CASSFINREWPQHF. The CDR3 DNA reads TGTGCCAGCAGCTTTATTAACAGGGAATGGCCCCAGCATTTT.

The chain uses TRBV18 and TRBJ2-4; 9 positions agree with TRBD1. CDR1 is KGHSH and CDR2 is LQKENI in the germline V gene. V shed 3 bases, J shed 1 base, and the junction held 7 bases outside the gene matches. The CDR3 has 17 residues. CDR3 sequence: CASSPVTGTGAKNIQYF. Written as DNA, the CDR3 is TGTGCCAGCTCACCGGTAACCGGGACAGGGGCCAAAAACATTCAGTACTTC.

The rearrangement joins TRBV6-5 to TRBJ1-2, with D possibly TRBD1 on 5 matching bases. Trimming cost V 7 bases and J 5 bases, with 14 bases left between them. The germline CDR1 and CDR2 sequences are MNHEY and SVGAGI. This CDR3 is built from 13 residues. CDR3 residues: CASTPLGGYGYTF. In nucleotides, the CDR3 is TGTGCCAGCACCCCCTTGGGGGGGTATGGCTACACCTTC.

The chain combines TRBV9 with TRBJ2-1, with TRBD2 identical over 11 bases. The germline V gene encodes CDR1 SGDLS and CDR2 YYNGEE. This CDR3 comprises 15 residues. Unmatched junction bases numbered 3, after V lost 3 bases and J lost 4 bases. The CDR3 sequence: CASSDIAGGYNEQFF. CDR3 DNA: TGTGCCAGCAGCGATATAGCGGGAGGGTACAATGAGCAGTTCTTC. Variable domain in full (rest from reference TRBV9 and TRBJ2-1): DSGVTQTPKHLITATGQRVTLRCSPRSGDLSVYWYQQSLDQGLQFLIQYYNGEERAKGNILERFSAQQFPDLHSELNLSSLELGDSALYFCASSDIAGGYNEQFFGPGTRLTVL.

Points on this clone: This same CDR3 is encoded by further DNA sequences in the sample. DNA for the CDR3: TGTGCCATCAGTGAGTCGGAGGGGGCAGGCGAAAAACTGTTTTTT. Protein product: CAISESEGAGEKLFF. The chain is built from TRBV10-3 and TRBJ1-4; 7 bases are a match to TRBD1. The CDR3 sequence is 15 residues long. V trimming: 0 bases; J trimming: 8 bases; junction bases outside the gene matches: 6. CDR1 ENHRY and CDR2 SYGVKD come from the germline V gene.

Worth noting for this clone: Other DNA sequences from this sample encode an identical CDR3 as well. This chain joins TRBV27 and TRBJ2-6; D is unresolved. This CDR3 has 13 residues. V lost 6 bases to trimming and J lost 0 bases, with 3 bases between them. The germline gives CDR1 MNHEY, CDR2 SMNVEV (reference sequence). The CDR3 bases are TGTGCCAGCAGACTCTCTGGGGCCAACGTCCTGACTTTC. Translation gives CASRLSGANVLTF.

This clone came up once. The chain recombines TRBV5-5 with TRBJ1-4; D gene ambiguous. Per the germline V gene, CDR1 is SGHKS and CDR2 is YYEKEE (reference sequence). The CDR3 consists of 13 residues. The germline V and J ends were trimmed by 4 bases and 12 bases, with 16 bases remaining between them. Here the CDR3 DNA reads TGTGCCAGCAGCCGCTTACCTTTTGAGCAACTGTTTTTT. The encoded protein is CASSRLPFEQLFF.

V and J are TRBV10-3 and TRBJ1-4; no reliable D call. The V end lost 0 bases, the J end lost 7 bases, and 6 bases lay between the germline ends. The germline V gene has CDR1 ENHRY and CDR2 SYGVKD. CDR3 length: 13 amino acids. The CDR3 protein is CAISESGIEKLFF. In nucleotides, the CDR3 is TGTGCCATCAGTGAGTCAGGAATTGAAAAACTGTTTTTT.

CDR3: CASKIPGGETQYF. The CDR3 coding sequence is TGTGCCAGCAAAATACCAGGGGGGGAGACCCAGTACTTC. The chain joins TRBV7-8 to TRBJ2-5, with a possible D match to TRBD1 (7 bases). The CDR3 consists of 13 residues. Germline lookup yields CDR1 SGHVS and CDR2 FQNEAQ. The V gene lost 7 bases and the J gene lost 5 bases, with 14 bases spanning the gap.

This clone has a single count. V gene TRBV10-3 combines with J gene TRBJ1-1; D unresolved. The CDR3 covers 14 residues. Per germline, CDR1 ENHRY and CDR2 SYGVKD. V lost 3 bases, J lost 5 bases, and 13 bases lay in between. The CDR3 nucleotides are TGTGCCATCAGTGATGGGAGAGGGTGGACTGAAGCTTTCTTT. It codes for CAISDGRGWTEAFF.

This clone was detected once. The rearrangement joins TRBV6-1 to TRBJ2-5; weak D call: TRBD2 (5 bases). Germline V gene sequence: CDR1 MNHNS, CDR2 SASEGT. V gave up 3 bases and J gave up 4 bases, with 18 bases separating them. This CDR3 has 16 residues. CDR3 loop: CASSENPGITGETQYF. The CDR3 nucleotides are TGTGCCAGCAGTGAGAATCCGGGAATAACGGGAGAGACCCAGTACTTC.

To note about this clone: In the same sample, other DNA sequences code for this CDR3. The V gene is TRBV7-2, the J gene TRBJ2-7, with D possibly matching TRBD2 (5 bases). The CDR3 extends over 14 amino acids. The V gene's germline CDR1 is SGHTA and CDR2 FQGNSA. V lost 2 bases and J 4 bases, leaving 12 bases between the germline ends. CDR3 nucleotides: TGTGCCAGCAGCTTACCAAGCGGAGTTTACGAGCAGTACTTC. It yields the protein CASSLPSGVYEQYF.

This clone has just a few counts. V is TRBV28 and J is TRBJ1-2; D might be TRBD1 (6 bases). This CDR3 has 13 residues. V was trimmed by 7 bases and J by 0 bases, leaving 9 bases between them. From germline, CDR1 is MDHEN and CDR2 SYDVKM. CDR3: CASNRAANYGYTF. The CDR3 coding sequence is TGTGCCAGCAACAGGGCAGCTAACTATGGCTACACCTTC.

DNA for the CDR3: TGTGCCAGTAGTATAGTTGCGGGACTAGCGGCTTACGAGCAGTACTTC. It yields the protein CASSIVAGLAAYEQYF. V gene TRBV19 combines with J gene TRBJ2-7; 11 bases are shared with TRBD2. The junction had 6 bases not matched to a gene; V was cut back by 1 base and J by 4 bases. Germline V gene lookup returns CDR1 LNHDA and CDR2 SQIVND (reference sequence). This CDR3 has 16 residues.

V and J are TRBV4-1 and TRBJ2-2; D ambiguous. This CDR3 has 13 residues. Looked up from germline, CDR1 is MGHRA and CDR2 is YSYEKL. V lost 0 bases to trimming and J lost 4 bases, with 3 bases between them. The CDR3 sequence is CASSQDFTGELFF. CDR3 DNA: TGCGCCAGCAGCCAAGACTTCACCGGGGAGCTGTTTTTT.

This clone has a single count. The gene calls are TRBV7-2 and TRBJ2-2, with 9 nucleotides matching TRBD1. This CDR3 is built from 14 residues. The trim removed 4 bases at V and 7 bases at J, leaving 4 bases unmatched. The germline V gene encodes CDR1 SGHTA and CDR2 FQGNSA. The CDR3 loop is CASSSRQGVGELFF. CDR3 sequence (DNA): TGTGCCAGCAGCTCCAGACAGGGGGTCGGGGAGCTGTTTTTT.